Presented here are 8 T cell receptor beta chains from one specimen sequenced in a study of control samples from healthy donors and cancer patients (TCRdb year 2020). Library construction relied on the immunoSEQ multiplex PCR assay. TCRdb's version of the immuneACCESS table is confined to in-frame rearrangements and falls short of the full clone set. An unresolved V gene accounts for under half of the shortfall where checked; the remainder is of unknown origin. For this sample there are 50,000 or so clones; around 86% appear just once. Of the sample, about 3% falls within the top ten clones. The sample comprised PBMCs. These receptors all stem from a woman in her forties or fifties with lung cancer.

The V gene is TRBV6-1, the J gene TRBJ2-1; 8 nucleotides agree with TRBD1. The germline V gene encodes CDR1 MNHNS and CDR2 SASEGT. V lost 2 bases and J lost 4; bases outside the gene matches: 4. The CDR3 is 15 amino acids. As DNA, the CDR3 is TGTGCCAGCAGTGAACGGGACAGGCTGTACAATGAGCAGTTCTTC. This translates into CASSERDRLYNEQFF.

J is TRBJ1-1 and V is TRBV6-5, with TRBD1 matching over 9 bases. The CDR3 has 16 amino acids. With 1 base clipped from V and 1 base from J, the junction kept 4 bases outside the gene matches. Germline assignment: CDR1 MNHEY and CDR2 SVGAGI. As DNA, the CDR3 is TGTGCCAGCAGTTACTTGCCGGGACAGGGGAACACTGAAGCTTTCTTT. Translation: CASSYLPGQGNTEAFF.

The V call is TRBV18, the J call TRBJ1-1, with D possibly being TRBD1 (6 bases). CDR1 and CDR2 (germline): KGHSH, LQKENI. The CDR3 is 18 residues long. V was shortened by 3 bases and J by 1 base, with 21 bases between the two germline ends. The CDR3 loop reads CASSPAPPRQATNTEAFF. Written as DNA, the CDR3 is TGTGCCAGCTCACCGGCACCACCCAGACAGGCGACGAACACTGAAGCTTTCTTT.

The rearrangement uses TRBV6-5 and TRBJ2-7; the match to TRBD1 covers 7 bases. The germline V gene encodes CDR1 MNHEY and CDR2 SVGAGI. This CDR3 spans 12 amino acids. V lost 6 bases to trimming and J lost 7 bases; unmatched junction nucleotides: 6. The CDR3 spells CASSKTGSEQYF. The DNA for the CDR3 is TGTGCCAGCAGCAAGACAGGGAGTGAGCAGTACTTC.

DNA of the CDR3: TGTGCCAGTAAGAAGACCTCTGGAAACACCATATATTTT. Translation: CASKKTSGNTIYF. The chain recombines TRBV19 with TRBJ1-3; D unresolved. The CDR3 spans 13 residues. The V end was cut by 7 bases, the J end by 0 bases, with 7 bases between. The germline V gene encodes CDR1 LNHDA and CDR2 SQIVND (reference sequence).

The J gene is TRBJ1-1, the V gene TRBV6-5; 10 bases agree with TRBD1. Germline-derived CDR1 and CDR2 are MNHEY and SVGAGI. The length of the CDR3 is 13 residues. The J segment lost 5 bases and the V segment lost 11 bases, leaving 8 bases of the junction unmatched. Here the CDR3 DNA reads TGTGCCCTATCGGGACAGGGGAATACTGAAGCTTTCTTT. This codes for CALSGQGNTEAFF.

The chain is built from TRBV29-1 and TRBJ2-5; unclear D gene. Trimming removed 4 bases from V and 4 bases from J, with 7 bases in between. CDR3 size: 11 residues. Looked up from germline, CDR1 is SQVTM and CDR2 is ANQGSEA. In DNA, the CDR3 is TGCAGCGTTGTGAGGTCAGAGACCCAGTACTTC. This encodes CSVVRSETQYF.

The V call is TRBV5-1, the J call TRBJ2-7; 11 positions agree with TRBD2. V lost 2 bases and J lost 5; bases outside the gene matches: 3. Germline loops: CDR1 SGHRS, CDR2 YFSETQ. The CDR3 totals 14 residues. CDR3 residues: CASSFSGGDDEQYF. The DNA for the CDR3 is TGCGCCAGCAGCTTTAGCGGGGGGGACGACGAGCAGTACTTC.